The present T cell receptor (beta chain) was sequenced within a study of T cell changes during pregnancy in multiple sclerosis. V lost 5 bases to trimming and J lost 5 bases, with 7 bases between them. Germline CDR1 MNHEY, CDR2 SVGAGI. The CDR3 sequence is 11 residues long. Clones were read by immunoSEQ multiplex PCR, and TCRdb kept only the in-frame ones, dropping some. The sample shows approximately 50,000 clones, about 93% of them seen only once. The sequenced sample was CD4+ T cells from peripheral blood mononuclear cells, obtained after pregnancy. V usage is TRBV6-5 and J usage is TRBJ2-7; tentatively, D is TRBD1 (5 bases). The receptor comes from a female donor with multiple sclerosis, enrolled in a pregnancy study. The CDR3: CASSRQNEQYF. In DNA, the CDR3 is TGTGCCAGCAGTAGACAGAACGAGCAGTACTTC.